The TCR beta chain described here comes from a study of T cell responses to AZD1222 COVID-19 vaccine. Study conclusions and caveats: Mostly white British, mostly female donors; authors suggested clonal diversity may be underestimated. Sampling that yielded the repertoires occurred only after the peak T cell response.

The CDR3 has 14 amino acids. Trimming took off 0 bases at V and 8 bases at J, with 14 bases between the two ends. Germline V gene lookup returns CDR1 SGHRS and CDR2 YFSETQ. The method was immunoSEQ multiplex PCR; TCRdb's version includes in-frame clones alone and lacks a portion of them. The sample carries 150,000 or so clones, around 92% recorded once. Turning to this clone: Its antigen remains unknown.

The receptor's source is an adult who received the AZD1222 COVID-19 vaccine. The sample was peripheral blood, taken 28 days after the second AZD1222 dose. The chain uses TRBV5-1 and TRBJ1-2; D is perhaps TRBD1 (5 bases). The CDR3 protein is CASSLDRGWVGYTF. CDR3 bases: TGCGCCAGCAGCTTGGATCGGGGCTGGGTAGGCTACACCTTC.